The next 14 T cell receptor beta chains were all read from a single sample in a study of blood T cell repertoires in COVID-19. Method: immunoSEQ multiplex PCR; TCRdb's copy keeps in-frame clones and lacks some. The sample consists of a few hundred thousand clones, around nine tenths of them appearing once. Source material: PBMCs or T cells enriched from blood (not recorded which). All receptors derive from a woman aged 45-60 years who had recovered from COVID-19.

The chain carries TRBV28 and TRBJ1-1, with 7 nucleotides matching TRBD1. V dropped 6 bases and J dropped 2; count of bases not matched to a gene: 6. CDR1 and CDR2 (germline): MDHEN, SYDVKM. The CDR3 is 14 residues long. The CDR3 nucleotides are TGTGCCAGCAGAACGACAGGGAGAAACACTGAAGCTTTCTTT. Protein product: CASRTTGRNTEAFF.

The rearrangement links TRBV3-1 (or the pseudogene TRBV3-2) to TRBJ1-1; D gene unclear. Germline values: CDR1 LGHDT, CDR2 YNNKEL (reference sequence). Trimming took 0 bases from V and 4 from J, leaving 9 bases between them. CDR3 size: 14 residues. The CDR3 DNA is TGTGCCAGCAGCCAAGATGGGGAGTCCACTGAAGCTTTCTTT. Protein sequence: CASSQDGESTEAFF.

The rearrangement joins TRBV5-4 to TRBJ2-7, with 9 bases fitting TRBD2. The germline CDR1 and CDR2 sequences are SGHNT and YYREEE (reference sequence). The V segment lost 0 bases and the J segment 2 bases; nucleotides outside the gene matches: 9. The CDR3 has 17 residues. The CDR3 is CASSLGLAAGGTYEQYF. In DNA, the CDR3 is TGTGCCAGCAGCTTGGGACTGGCAGCGGGGGGAACCTACGAGCAGTACTTC.

This chain's CDR3 is CASSRTGTGAYGYTF. The CDR3, as DNA: TGTGCCAGCAGCAGAACCGGGACAGGGGCCTATGGCTACACCTTC. J is TRBJ1-2 and V is TRBV14; 10 bases match TRBD1. Germline V gives CDR1 SGHDN, CDR2 FVKESK. CDR3 length: 15 amino acids. V shed 5 bases and J 4 bases; nucleotides not matched to a gene: 7.

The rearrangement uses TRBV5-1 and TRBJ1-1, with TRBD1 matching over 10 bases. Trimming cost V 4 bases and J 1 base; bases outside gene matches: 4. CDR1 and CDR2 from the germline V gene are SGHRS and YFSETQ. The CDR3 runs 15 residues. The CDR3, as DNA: TGCGCCAGCAGCGGGGGACAGGGGACGAACACTGAAGCTTTCTTT. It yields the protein CASSGGQGTNTEAFF.

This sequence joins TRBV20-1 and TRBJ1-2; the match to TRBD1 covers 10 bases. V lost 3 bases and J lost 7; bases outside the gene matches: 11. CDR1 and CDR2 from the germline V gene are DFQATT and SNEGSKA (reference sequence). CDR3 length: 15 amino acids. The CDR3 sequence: CSASPTGGGVGGYTF. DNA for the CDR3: TGCAGTGCTAGTCCGACAGGGGGCGGAGTGGGTGGCTACACCTTC.

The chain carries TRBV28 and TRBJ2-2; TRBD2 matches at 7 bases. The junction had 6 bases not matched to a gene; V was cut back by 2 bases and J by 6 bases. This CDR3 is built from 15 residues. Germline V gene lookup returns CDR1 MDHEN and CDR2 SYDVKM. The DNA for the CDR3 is TGTGCCAGCAGTTTAGGGTTACTAGCGTCCGGGGAGCTGTTTTTT. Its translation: CASSLGLLASGELFF.

DNA of the CDR3: TGTGCCAGCAGTGGCCGAAGCGGGGCGGTCGGTGGCTACACCTTC. Encoded protein: CASSGRSGAVGGYTF. V usage is TRBV6-4 and J usage is TRBJ1-2; the D gene is possibly TRBD1 (5 bases). The germline gives CDR1 MRHNA, CDR2 SNTAGT. V was trimmed by 4 bases and J by 7 bases, leaving 19 bases between them. The CDR3 is made up of 15 amino acids.

CDR3 protein: CASTPGDRPNSPLHF. For the CDR3, the DNA is TGTGCCAGCACGCCTGGTGACAGGCCCAATTCACCCCTCCACTTT. The rearrangement uses TRBV11-2 and TRBJ1-6, with D tentatively TRBD1 (6 bases). Germline CDR1 is SGHAT and CDR2 is FQNNGV. The CDR3 consists of 15 residues. V shed 7 bases and J shed 7 bases, with 17 bases lying between them. The entire variable domain, with the rest obtained from reference TRBV11-2 and TRBJ1-6, is as follows: EAGVAQSPRYKIIEKRQSVAFWCNPISGHATLYWYQQILGQGPKLLIQFQNNGVVDDSQLPKDRFSAERLKGVDSTLKIQPAKLEDSAVYLCASTPGDRPNSPLHFGNGTRLTVT.

The CDR3, as DNA: TGCGCCAGCAGCTTGGTGGGGGGCGAGCAGTACTTC. It encodes CASSLVGGEQYF. J is TRBJ2-7 and V is TRBV5-1; possibly TRBD2 for D (6 bases). Germline lookup yields CDR1 SGHRS and CDR2 YFSETQ. This CDR3 is built from 12 residues. V lost 0 bases, J lost 6 bases, and 7 bases lay in between.

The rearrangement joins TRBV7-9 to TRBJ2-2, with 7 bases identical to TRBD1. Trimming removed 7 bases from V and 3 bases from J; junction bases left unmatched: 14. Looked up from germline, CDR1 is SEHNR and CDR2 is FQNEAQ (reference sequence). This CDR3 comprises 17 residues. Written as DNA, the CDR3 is TGTGCCAGCAACAAAAGAGGGGGCGCACGGGACACCGGGGAGCTGTTTTTT. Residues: CASNKRGGARDTGELFF.

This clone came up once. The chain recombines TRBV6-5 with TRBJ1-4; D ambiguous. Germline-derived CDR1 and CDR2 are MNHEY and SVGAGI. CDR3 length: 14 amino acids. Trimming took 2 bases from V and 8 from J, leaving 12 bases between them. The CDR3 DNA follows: TGTGCCAGCAGTTACGGCCGGCGAGGGGAAAAACTGTTTTTT. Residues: CASSYGRRGEKLFF.

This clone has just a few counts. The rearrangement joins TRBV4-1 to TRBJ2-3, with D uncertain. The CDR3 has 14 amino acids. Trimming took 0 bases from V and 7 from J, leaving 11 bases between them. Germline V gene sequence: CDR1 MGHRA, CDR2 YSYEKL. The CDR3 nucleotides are TGCGCCAGCAGCCAAGAAGTTGTCAGGAATACGCAGTATTTT. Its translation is CASSQEVVRNTQYF.

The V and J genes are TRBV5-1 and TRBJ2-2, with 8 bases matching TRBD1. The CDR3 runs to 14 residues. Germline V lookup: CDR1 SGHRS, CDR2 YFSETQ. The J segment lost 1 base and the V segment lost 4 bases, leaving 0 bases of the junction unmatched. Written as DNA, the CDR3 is TGCGCCAGCAGCGGGACAGGGAACACCGGGGAGCTGTTTTTT. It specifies CASSGTGNTGELFF.